This is a list of T cell receptor beta chains from one sample in a study of cytomegalovirus exposure and HLA in healthy donors. Profiled with immunoSEQ multiplex PCR; TCRdb holds only in-frame clones, not every one. The repertoire holds about 190,000 clones, with under 85% as singletons. The sequenced sample consisted of PBMCs. Receptors originate from a woman aged 45 to 65 in good health and CMV-seropositive. The CDR3 runs from the conserved cysteine through the conserved F or W. The D gene is left open where the match is weak. Some rows have no size entry. The others give once, few or many, or a class for an expanded clone.

abundance	v_gene	j_gene	d_gene	CDR3nt	CDR3aa
NA	TRBV18	TRBJ1-5	NA	TGTGCCAGCCGCGAGGGGGTCCTAAATCAGCCCCAGCATTTT	CASREGVLNQPQHF
NA	TRBV18	TRBJ1-3	TRBD1	TGTGCCAGCTCACCACCTAGGACAGGGACTGGAAACACCATATATTTT	CASSPPRTGTGNTIYF
NA	TRBV7-9	TRBJ1-4	NA	TGTGCCAGCAGGTTGGGGGGGGAAACTAATGAAAAACTGTTTTTT	CASRLGGETNEKLFF
NA	TRBV7-6	TRBJ2-5	TRBD1	TGTGCCAGCAGCGACCCGGGACAGGGCTGGCAGACCCAGTACTTC	CASSDPGQGWQTQYF
NA	TRBV7-9	TRBJ1-1	NA	TGTGCCAGCAGCCCGTATGATGGGGGGGGTACCACTGAAGCTTTCTTT	CASSPYDGGGTTEAFF
NA	TRBV14	TRBJ2-3	TRBD1	TGTGCCAGCAGTAATACAGGGGCAACAGATACGCAGTATTTT	CASSNTGATDTQYF
NA	TRBV7-2	TRBJ1-4	NA	TGTGCCAGCAGCCTAGGACCGCGGCATAATGAAAAACTGTTTTTT	CASSLGPRHNEKLFF
NA	TRBV2	TRBJ1-5	TRBD1	TGTGCCAGCACTTCGGACAGGCGGGCTCAGCCCCAGCATTTT	CASTSDRRAQPQHF
few	TRBV29-1	TRBJ1-2	NA	TGCAGCGTTGAGACCTATGGCCGGGGGATTCCTGGCTACACCTTC	CSVETYGRGIPGYTF
NA	TRBV11-3	TRBJ1-3	NA	TGTGCCAGCAGCTTGACAGCCCCGGACACCATATATTTT	CASSLTAPDTIYF
NA	TRBV10-2	TRBJ1-2	NA	TGCGCCAGCAGTGAGACCCCCGGAGTTGGCTACACCTTC	CASSETPGVGYTF
once	TRBV28	TRBJ2-7	TRBD2	TGTGCCAGCAGTTTGCCGCTTGGCGGGGGACCCCTCCAGTTCGGGTACGAGCAGTACTTC	CASSLPLGGGPLQFGYEQYF
once	TRBV6-1	TRBJ1-5	NA	TGTGCCAGCAGTGATAGGACATCCTATAGCAATCAGCCCCAGCATTTT	CASSDRTSYSNQPQHF
NA	TRBV28	TRBJ1-6	TRBD1	TGTGCCAGCAGCCTGGGGGGCCAGGGGGTTTCACCCCTCCACTTT	CASSLGGQGVSPLHF
NA	TRBV2	TRBJ2-4	NA	TGTGCCAGCAGTTCCCGACACCTAGCCAAAAACATTCAGTACTTC	CASSSRHLAKNIQYF
NA	TRBV7-9	TRBJ1-2	NA	TGTGCCAGCAGCTCCCAAGACAGAAACTATGGCTACACCTTC	CASSSQDRNYGYTF
few	TRBV11-2	TRBJ1-6	NA	TGTGCCAGCAGCTCAAACGGGGGACGCTCACCCCTCCACTTT	CASSSNGGRSPLHF
NA	TRBV28	TRBJ2-7	NA	TGTGCCTCCTGGCCCCGGGAGAACTACGAGCAGTACTTC	CASWPRENYEQYF
NA	TRBV7-9	TRBJ2-2	NA	TGTGCCAGCAGCCAGGGGCTCACCGGGGAGCTGTTTTTT	CASSQGLTGELFF
NA	TRBV7-9	TRBJ2-4	NA	TGTGCCAGCAGCTTAGGGGCCGGGGGTATAGCCAAAAACATTCAGTACTTC	CASSLGAGGIAKNIQYF
NA	TRBV5-1	TRBJ1-1	NA	TGCGCCAGCAGCGTGGATGGTGGCGGCATGAACACTGAAGCTTTCTTT	CASSVDGGGMNTEAFF
NA	TRBV18	TRBJ1-4	TRBD1	TGTGCCAGCTCACCTACACGGGACAGGGGGAATGAAAAACTGTTTTTT	CASSPTRDRGNEKLFF
NA	TRBV30	TRBJ2-7	NA	TGTGCCTGGAGTGTAGGTGACAGTAGCTCCTACGAGCAGTACTTC	CAWSVGDSSSYEQYF
NA	TRBV2	TRBJ1-4	NA	TGTGCCAGCACGGGTCAGAATCAGGAAAAACTGTTTTTT	CASTGQNQEKLFF
NA	TRBV6-1	TRBJ1-5	TRBD1	TGTGCCAGCAGTCTAGGCAGGGGGCGCAATCAGCCCCAGCATTTT	CASSLGRGRNQPQHF
NA	TRBV11-2	TRBJ2-7	TRBD1	TGTGCCAGCAGGGATACCGGGACAGGACTCCTTAAGGAGCAGTACTTC	CASRDTGTGLLKEQYF
NA	TRBV10-3	TRBJ1-1	TRBD1	TGTGCCATCAGTGGGGAGACAGGGGCGAACACTGAAGCTTTCTTT	CAISGETGANTEAFF
NA	TRBV5-6	TRBJ2-1	NA	TGTGCCAGCCACTCCCGCATCGGAGGGACTCTCGTATACAATGAGCAGTTCTTC	CASHSRIGGTLVYNEQFF